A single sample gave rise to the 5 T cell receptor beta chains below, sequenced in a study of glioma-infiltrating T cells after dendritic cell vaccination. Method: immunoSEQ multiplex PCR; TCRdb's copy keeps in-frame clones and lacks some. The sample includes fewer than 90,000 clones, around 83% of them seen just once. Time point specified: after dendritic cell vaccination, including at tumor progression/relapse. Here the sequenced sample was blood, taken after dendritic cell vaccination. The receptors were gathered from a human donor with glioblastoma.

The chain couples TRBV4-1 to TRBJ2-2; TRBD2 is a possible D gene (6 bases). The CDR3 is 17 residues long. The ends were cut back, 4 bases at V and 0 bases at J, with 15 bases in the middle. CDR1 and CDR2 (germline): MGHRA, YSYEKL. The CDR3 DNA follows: TGCGCCAGCAGCCGGCCCGAGGAGGGGCCGAACACCGGGGAGCTGTTTTTT. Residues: CASSRPEEGPNTGELFF.

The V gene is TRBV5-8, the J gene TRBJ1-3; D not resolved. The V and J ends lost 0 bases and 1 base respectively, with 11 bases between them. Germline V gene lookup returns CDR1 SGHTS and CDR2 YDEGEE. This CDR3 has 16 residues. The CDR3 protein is CASSLALGISGNTIYF. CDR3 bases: TGTGCCAGCAGCTTGGCCCTGGGCATTTCTGGAAACACCATATATTTT.

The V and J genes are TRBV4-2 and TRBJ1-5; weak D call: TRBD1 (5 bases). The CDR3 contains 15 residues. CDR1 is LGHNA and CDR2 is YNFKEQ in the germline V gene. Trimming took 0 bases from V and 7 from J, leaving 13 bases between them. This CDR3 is CASSQEAGSWQPQHF. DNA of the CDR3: TGTGCCAGCAGCCAAGAGGCAGGGTCCTGGCAGCCCCAGCATTTT.

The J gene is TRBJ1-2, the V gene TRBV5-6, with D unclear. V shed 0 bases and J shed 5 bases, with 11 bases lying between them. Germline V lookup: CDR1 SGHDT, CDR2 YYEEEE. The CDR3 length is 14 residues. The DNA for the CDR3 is TGTGCCAGCAGCTTGGCACCGGTAAATTATGGCTACACCTTC. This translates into CASSLAPVNYGYTF.

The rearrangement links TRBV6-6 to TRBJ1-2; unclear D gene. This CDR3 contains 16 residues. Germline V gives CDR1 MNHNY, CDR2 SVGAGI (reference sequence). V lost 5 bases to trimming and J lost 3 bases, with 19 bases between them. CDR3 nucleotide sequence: TGTGCCAGCAGTAAACCTTGGGAGGCGATGGACTATGGCTACACCTTC. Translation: CASSKPWEAMDYGYTF.